A selection of T cell receptor beta chains follows, all from one sample in a study of cytomegalovirus exposure and HLA in healthy donors. Measured with immunoSEQ multiplex PCR; TCRdb has only the in-frame clones, and not every one. The sample includes 90,000 to 100,000 clones, under 70% of them seen just once. Sample: PBMCs. The source is a middle-aged man in good health and CMV-seronegative. The CDR3 runs from the conserved cysteine through the conserved F or W. The D gene is left open where the match is weak. Size is omitted from some rows. Given values are once, few, many or a class for expanded clones.

v_call: TRBV27
d_call: TRBD2
clone_size: -
j_call: TRBJ2-5
cdr3_nt: TGTGGTAGCGGGGCACAAGAGACCCAGTACTTC
cdr3_aa: CGSGAQETQYF

v_call: TRBV5-6
d_call: -
clone_size: -
j_call: TRBJ2-3
cdr3_nt: TGTGCCAGCAGCACCTGGGGCCGGGATACGCAGTATTTT
cdr3_aa: CASSTWGRDTQYF

v_call: TRBV29-1
d_call: -
clone_size: once
j_call: TRBJ1-1
cdr3_nt: TGCAGCGTGGACAGCTCCTCTAAAGCTTTCTTT
cdr3_aa: CSVDSSSKAFF

v_call: TRBV30
d_call: TRBD1
clone_size: -
j_call: TRBJ1-5
cdr3_nt: TGTGCCTGGAGTTTGGTTCCGCCGGGACAGGGGGGTGATCATGCGCCCCAGCATTTT
cdr3_aa: CAWSLVPPGQGGDHAPQHF

v_call: TRBV28
d_call: -
clone_size: -
j_call: TRBJ1-4
cdr3_nt: TGTGCCAGCAGTCAAGACAGTGCAACTAATGAAAAACTGTTTTTT
cdr3_aa: CASSQDSATNEKLFF

v_call: TRBV5-1
d_call: -
clone_size: -
j_call: TRBJ1-1
cdr3_nt: TGCGCCAGCAGCTTGATGGGACAGAACACTGAAGCTTTCTTT
cdr3_aa: CASSLMGQNTEAFF

v_call: TRBV13
d_call: TRBD2
clone_size: -
j_call: TRBJ2-1
cdr3_nt: TGTGCCAGCAGCCCGGGACTAGCGTTCGTCTCCTACAATGAGCAGTTCTTC
cdr3_aa: CASSPGLAFVSYNEQFF

v_call: TRBV19
d_call: -
clone_size: -
j_call: TRBJ2-1
cdr3_nt: TGTGCCAGTAGTGTCGGGTCGTACCCTGGCAATGAGCAGTTCTTC
cdr3_aa: CASSVGSYPGNEQFF

v_call: TRBV28
d_call: -
clone_size: -
j_call: TRBJ2-2
cdr3_nt: TGTGCCAGCATGGGGAGCGGTATTAGCACCGGGGAGCTGTTTTTT
cdr3_aa: CASMGSGISTGELFF

v_call: TRBV9
d_call: TRBD1
clone_size: -
j_call: TRBJ2-2
cdr3_nt: TGTGCCAGCAGCGCGACAGGGGGTAGGCCCGGGGAGCTGTTTTTT
cdr3_aa: CASSATGGRPGELFF

v_call: TRBV29-1
d_call: TRBD1
clone_size: -
j_call: TRBJ2-7
cdr3_nt: TGCAGCGTTGGGACAGGGGTTTACGAGCAGTACTTC
cdr3_aa: CSVGTGVYEQYF

v_call: TRBV5-1
d_call: TRBD1
clone_size: -
j_call: TRBJ2-4
cdr3_nt: TGCGCCAGCAGCGCGGGACAGGTCCCAGGGATTCAGTACTTC
cdr3_aa: CASSAGQVPGIQYF

v_call: TRBV7-9
d_call: TRBD1
clone_size: -
j_call: TRBJ1-2
cdr3_nt: TGTGCCAGCAGCTCGGGACAGCATGGCTACACCTTC
cdr3_aa: CASSSGQHGYTF

v_call: TRBV7-2
d_call: TRBD2
clone_size: -
j_call: TRBJ2-7
cdr3_nt: TGTGCCAGCAGCTTAGCGGGGACTAGCGGGGGGGCCTACGAGCAGTACTTC
cdr3_aa: CASSLAGTSGGAYEQYF

v_call: TRBV7-9
d_call: -
clone_size: once
j_call: TRBJ1-4
cdr3_nt: TGTGCCAGCGGACAGAATGAAAAACTGTTTTTT
cdr3_aa: CASGQNEKLFF

v_call: TRBV2
d_call: -
clone_size: -
j_call: TRBJ2-5
cdr3_nt: TGTGCCAGCAGGAAACAGGAGACCCAGTACTTC
cdr3_aa: CASRKQETQYF

v_call: TRBV25-1
d_call: TRBD1
clone_size: -
j_call: TRBJ2-7
cdr3_nt: TGTGCCAGCAGTGGGACAGGGCCCCACGAGCAGTACTTC
cdr3_aa: CASSGTGPHEQYF

v_call: TRBV7-9
d_call: -
clone_size: -
j_call: TRBJ2-3
cdr3_nt: TGTGCCAGCAGCTTCTACAGCACAGATACGCAGTATTTT
cdr3_aa: CASSFYSTDTQYF

v_call: TRBV28
d_call: -
clone_size: once
j_call: TRBJ1-5
cdr3_nt: TGTGCCAGCACCCGGGGGGGTTTGGGGTGGCCCCAGCATTTT
cdr3_aa: CASTRGGLGWPQHF

v_call: TRBV6-5
d_call: TRBD1
clone_size: -
j_call: TRBJ1-3
cdr3_nt: TGTGCCAGCAGTCGACAGGGCTCTGGAAACACCATATATTTT
cdr3_aa: CASSRQGSGNTIYF

v_call: TRBV9
d_call: -
clone_size: few
j_call: TRBJ2-2
cdr3_nt: TGTGCCAGCAGCGTCGGGAGATCTAATACCGGGGAGCTGTTTTTT
cdr3_aa: CASSVGRSNTGELFF

v_call: TRBV14
d_call: TRBD2
clone_size: -
j_call: TRBJ2-1
cdr3_nt: TGTGCCAGCAGCGGTCTAGCGGGAGTGTCTTACAATGAGCAGTTCTTC
cdr3_aa: CASSGLAGVSYNEQFF

v_call: TRBV27
d_call: TRBD1
clone_size: -
j_call: TRBJ1-4
cdr3_nt: TGCGCCAGCAGTTTATCAGGGGGCGCGTCTAATGAAAAACTGTTTTTT
cdr3_aa: CASSLSGGASNEKLFF

v_call: TRBV18
d_call: -
clone_size: few
j_call: TRBJ1-2
cdr3_nt: TGTGCCAGCTCCTCTGACATAGGCTTCGACTATGGCTACACCTTC
cdr3_aa: CASSSDIGFDYGYTF

v_call: TRBV5-1
d_call: TRBD1
clone_size: -
j_call: TRBJ2-7
cdr3_nt: TGCGCCAGCAGCTTGGCGACAGGGAGAATCTACGAGCAGTACTTC
cdr3_aa: CASSLATGRIYEQYF

v_call: TRBV5-6
d_call: -
clone_size: -
j_call: TRBJ1-2
cdr3_nt: TGTGCCAGCAGCTTGGCGGCAGGGGAATATGGCTACACCTTC
cdr3_aa: CASSLAAGEYGYTF

v_call: TRBV5-1
d_call: TRBD1
clone_size: -
j_call: TRBJ1-5
cdr3_nt: TGCGCCAGCAGCCCCGGGACAGGGGGGAGCAATCAGCCCCAGCATTTT
cdr3_aa: CASSPGTGGSNQPQHF